The T cell receptor (beta chain) described here comes from a study of shared clonotypes between healthy human individuals (dated by TCRdb to 2018 to 2021). For the study in its entirety: A couple of women and a few men aged 18 to 49 years were included in the cohort. Leukapheresis yielded between about 0.85 and 9.5 billion PBMCs per donor. To estimate repertoire size and how much clonotypes are shared between individuals, the study performed deep sequencing of blood TCR repertoires from about five healthy adults. To increase sequencing depth and limit assay-specific biases, TCR repertoire library preparation and sequencing were carried out by different laboratories using diverse techniques. What the work shows at the level of the full study, not this receptor alone: The genetic and exposure-history diversity represented was limited by the small number of donors. Pairwise subsampling indicated that sequencing depth was expected to affect the degree of clonotype sharing among donors. Only blood was sampled, and tissue TCR repertoires likely differ from those in blood.

To note about this clone: Its target antigen remains unknown. The record has no base qualities; no much larger clone is one base away.

Healthy HIV-negative adults with no recently reported acute infections or vaccinations were included as donors. Every donor was a Caucasian adult residing in Nashville, Tennessee, USA. For unsorted samples, about 90 million PBMCs were counted, and genomic DNA was extracted using the QIAamp DNA Blood Mini kit. Blood was obtained by leukapheresis, after which PBMCs were separated by Ficoll-Histopaque density gradient centrifugation and cryopreserved in liquid nitrogen vapor phase. TCR CDR3 regions were amplified from genomic DNA by multiplex PCR using the deep immunoSEQ assay. Extracted genomic DNA from each cell subset was distributed evenly across all wells of several immunoSEQ 96-well plates, and each plate was treated as a replicate. For unsorted PBMC, 250 to 350 ng genomic DNA, equal to 25,000 to 35,000 T cell genomes, was loaded into each replicate PCR. Ten immunoSEQ deep assay plates were used to sequence the unsorted PBMC genomic DNA. Purified libraries were measured with a Qubit 3.0 fluorometer, size-checked on a Bioanalyzer 2100, and measured again with the KAPA Library Quantification kit. Every immunoSEQ 96-well plate was sequenced on a dedicated single-read 150-cycle Illumina NextSeq 550 flow cell. The authors' analysis ran thus. The immunoSEQ output contained only junctional sequences without quality scores, so filtering could not match that applied to full-length reads. Sequences were annotated with PyIR, a Python wrapper for IgBLAST v1.9, using IMGT germline references to assign V/J genes and CDR3. Any read was removed if the V/J assignment was weak (E-value above 1e-6), the CDR3 was missing, or the read contained stop codons, out-of-frame junctions, or ambiguous translated residues. V3J clonotypes were defined as sequences sharing an identical inferred V gene, J gene, and CDR3 amino acid sequence. To compute the percentage overlap between repertoires, the number of shared unique clonotypes was divided by the size of the smaller repertoire. Repertoire richness was assessed with RTK rarefaction, the Chao1 estimator, and Recon v2.1 estimates of unobserved clonotypes. Entries here come from immuneACCESS through TCRdb and include only in-frame sequences with V and J called. Some clones fail to appear in such tables; in the studies checked, an unresolved V gene covers under half of the shortfall, and the cause of the remainder is unknown. That table gives V, J and clone size, and the DNA gave D and trimming. The sample profile shows about 480,000 clones; 60% to 80% of them were found once. The top ten constitute around 13% of the sample.

Sequences SEHNR (CDR1) and FQNEAQ (CDR2) are obtained from the germline V gene (reference sequence). Trimming removed 2 bases from V and 5 bases from J, leaving 10 bases between the germline ends. Its CDR3 holds 14 amino acids, cysteine through phenylalanine. The CDR3 DNA has 42 bases and is translated from base 1. The chain is assembled from TRBV7-9 and TRBJ2-1; 6 matching bases give a weak D call of TRBD1. This sequence was found in a woman between 35 and 50 years old in good health. Some clones in this sample may be carry-over from other donors' samples. Material for sequencing was PBMCs. The nucleotide sequence is given as TGTGCCAGCAGCTTACCGACAGGTGACAATGAGCAGTTCTTC. Translation gives CASSLPTGDNEQFF.